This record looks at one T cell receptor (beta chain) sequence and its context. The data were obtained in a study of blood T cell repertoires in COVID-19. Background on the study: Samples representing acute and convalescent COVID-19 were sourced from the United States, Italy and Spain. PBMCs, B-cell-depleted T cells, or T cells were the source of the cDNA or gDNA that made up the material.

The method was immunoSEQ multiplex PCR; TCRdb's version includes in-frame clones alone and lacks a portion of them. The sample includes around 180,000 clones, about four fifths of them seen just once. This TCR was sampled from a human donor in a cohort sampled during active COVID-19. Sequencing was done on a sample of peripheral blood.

CDR3 sequence: CASSELLEQFF. For the CDR3, the DNA is TGTGCCAGCAGTGAACTTCTAGAGCAGTTCTTC. The chain uses TRBV6-1 and TRBJ2-1; D is undetermined. Between the trimmed V and J ends, which lost 2 bases and 10 bases, there was a span of 6 bases. The CDR3 loop spans 11 amino acids. Per germline, CDR1 MNHNS and CDR2 SASEGT.